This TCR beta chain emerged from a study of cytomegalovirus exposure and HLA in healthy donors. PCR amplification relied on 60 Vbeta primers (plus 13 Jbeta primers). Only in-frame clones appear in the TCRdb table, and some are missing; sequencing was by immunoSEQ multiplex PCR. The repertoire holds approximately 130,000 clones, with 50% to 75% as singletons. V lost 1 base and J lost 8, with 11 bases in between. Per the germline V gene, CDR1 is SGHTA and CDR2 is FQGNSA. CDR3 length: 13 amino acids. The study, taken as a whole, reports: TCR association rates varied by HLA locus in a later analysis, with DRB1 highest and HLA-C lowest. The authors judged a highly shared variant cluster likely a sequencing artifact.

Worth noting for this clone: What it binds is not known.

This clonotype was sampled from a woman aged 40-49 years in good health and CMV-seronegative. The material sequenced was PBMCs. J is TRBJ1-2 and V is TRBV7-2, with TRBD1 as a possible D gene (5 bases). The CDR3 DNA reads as TGTGCCAGCAGCTTAGAGCAGGGTATGGGCTACACCTTC. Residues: CASSLEQGMGYTF.